The clone carrying this TCR beta chain occurred once. These data come from a study of response to subunit inactivated influenza vaccine. This CDR3 is 14 amino acids long. Germline V gene lookup returns CDR1 MNHEY and CDR2 SVGEGT. The junction had 5 bases not matched to a gene; V was cut back by 5 bases and J by 3 bases. TCRdb redid the calling of the RT-PCR reads with MiXCR, one entry per CDR3 protein. The sample carries roughly 500,000 distinct CDR3 sequences, under 30% recorded once. These data were also filed under a second study, of T cells expressing NK-cell markers. That study reports: As the method of synthesis, 5'RACE template switching with UMIs yielded TCR beta cDNA. It was from sorted CD3+CD56+NKG2C+, CD3+CD56+NKG2C- and CD3+CD56-NKG2C+ T cells that TCR beta repertoires came. With respect to HCMV, most of the eight sequenced donors were seropositive, and one was seronegative. As a fraction of CD8+ T cells, dominant NKG2C+ clonotypes reached roughly 1.0-7.0% in more than five donors.

The sequence derives from a man aged 50 to 59 who received an inactivated influenza vaccine. The gene calls are TRBV6-2 or TRBV6-3 and TRBJ2-7; 9 positions agree with TRBD1. Here the sequenced sample was CD4+ T cells sorted from PBMCs, taken 12 days after vaccination. This chain's CDR3 is CASSARQGDYEQYF. As DNA, the CDR3 is TGTGCCAGCAGTGCCCGACAGGGGGACTACGAGCAGTACTTC.